This T cell receptor beta chain is from a study of shared clonotypes between healthy human individuals. This CDR3 has 14 residues. V was pared by 2 bases and J by 0 bases, with 5 bases between. Germline lookup yields CDR1 SEHNR and CDR2 FQNEAQ (reference sequence). Clones were sequenced by immunoSEQ multiplex PCR, and TCRdb holds only the in-frame ones, with some missing. Here the sample spans around 690,000 clones, about 92% being singletons. This chain links TRBV7-9 with TRBJ1-3, with D unclear. The receptor was derived from a man younger than 30 in good health. Some clones in this sample may be carry-over from other donors' samples. The sample taken for sequencing was memory CD8+ T cells from PBMCs. Subset meaning: CD45RO+ cells pooled with CCR7-negative TemRA cells. CDR3 nucleotides: TGTGCCAGCAGCTTACACGTCTCTGGAAACACCATATATTTT. It yields the protein CASSLHVSGNTIYF. Supplemented by reference TRBV7-9 and TRBJ1-3, the full variable domain reads DTGVSQNPRHKITKRGQNVTFRCDPISEHNRLYWYRQTLGQGPEFLTYFQNEAQLEKSRLLSDRFSAERPKGSFSTLEIQRTEQGDSAMYLCASSLHVSGNTIYFGEGSWLTVV.